Sequencing of this T cell receptor beta chain was carried out in a study of T cell responses to AZD1222 COVID-19 vaccine. Study outcomes and limitations: A mostly white British donor set with more females was recruited, and clonal diversity was possibly underestimated.

CDR3 length equals 14 residues. CDR1 and CDR2 from the germline V gene are LNHDA and SQIVND (reference sequence). The V gene end was trimmed by 8 bases and the J gene end by 0 bases; junction bases not matched to a gene: 4. TCRdb's table, derived via immunoSEQ multiplex PCR, lists solely in-frame clones and lacks some. The sample yields 92,000 or so clones, roughly 87% seen once. Note on this clone: Its antigen is unidentified.

The TCR was taken from an adult in good health. The chain recombines TRBV19 with TRBJ2-1; 7 bases are a match to TRBD1. Sequencing was performed on peripheral blood, taken on day 0 of AZD1222 vaccination. The CDR3 bases are TGTGCCAGTTCCGGACAGGCCTCCTACAATGAGCAGTTCTTC. Translated, it gives CASSGQASYNEQFF.